These 27 T cell receptor beta chains originate from one sample sequenced in a study of T cell responses to AZD1222 COVID-19 vaccine. The protocol was immunoSEQ multiplex PCR, while the TCRdb copy is restricted to in-frame clones and leaves out a portion. The sample consists of about 130,000 clones, 80% to 95% of them appearing once. Sample: peripheral blood, taken 28 days after the second AZD1222 dose. The receptors shown here come from an adult who received the AZD1222 COVID-19 vaccine.

This clone was observed once. CDR3 DNA: TGTGCCAGCAGACCTAGACGGTATAGCAATCAGCCCCAGCATTTT. The encoded protein is CASRPRRYSNQPQHF. The rearrangement uses TRBV6-5 and TRBJ1-5; D not resolved. V lost 6 bases to trimming and J lost 0 bases, with 12 bases between them. Germline CDR1 MNHEY, CDR2 SVGAGI. CDR3 length equals 15 residues.

The J gene is TRBJ2-3, the V gene TRBV2; 12 nucleotides align to TRBD2. Trimming at V came to 6 bases and at J to 5 bases, leaving 6 bases not matched to a gene. The CDR3 sequence is 15 residues long. Germline assignment: CDR1 SNHLY and CDR2 FYNNEI. The CDR3 here is CASRLLAGGRDTQYF. CDR3 DNA: TGTGCCAGCAGGCTACTAGCGGGGGGTCGAGATACGCAGTATTTT.

This sequence joins TRBV6-5 and TRBJ1-1, with TRBD1 as a possible D gene (5 bases). Trimming took off 5 bases at V and 6 bases at J, with 16 bases between the two ends. CDR1 and CDR2 (germline): MNHEY, SVGAGI. The CDR3 covers 14 residues. The CDR3: CASSPPGYMAEAFF. Here the CDR3 DNA reads TGTGCCAGCAGTCCCCCAGGGTATATGGCTGAAGCTTTCTTT.

J is TRBJ1-2 and V is TRBV10-3, with 7 bases identical to TRBD1. Trimming cost V 11 bases and J 2 bases; bases outside gene matches: 23. Germline lookup yields CDR1 ENHRY and CDR2 SYGVKD. This CDR3 is 18 amino acids long. CDR3 DNA sequence: TGTGCCGTCCGAAGCATTATGGAAAGAGGGGGCGCAAACTATGGCTACACCTTC. Its translation: CAVRSIMERGGANYGYTF.

V and J are TRBV18 and TRBJ1-5; no clear D. Germline V gene lookup returns CDR1 KGHSH and CDR2 LQKENI. This CDR3 has 13 amino acids. Deletions cut 5 bases from V and 5 bases from J, with 10 bases between. The CDR3 DNA is TGTGCCAGCTCAGAGACGTCCGATCAGCCCCAGCATTTT. This gives the protein CASSETSDQPQHF.

The J gene is TRBJ2-6, the V gene TRBV5-4; 9 bases map to TRBD1. Unmatched junction bases numbered 10, after V lost 4 bases and J lost 2 bases. This CDR3 has 18 amino acids. The germline V gene has CDR1 SGHNT and CDR2 YYREEE (reference sequence). The CDR3 loop is CASSHGQGSSTGANVLTF. In DNA form, the CDR3 reads TGTGCCAGCAGCCACGGACAGGGGTCGTCTACTGGGGCCAACGTCCTGACTTTC. Full variable domain (outside the CDR3, taken from reference TRBV5-4 and TRBJ2-6): ETGVTQSPTHLIKTRGQQVTLRCSSQSGHNTVSWYQQALGQGPQFIFQYYREEENGRGNFPPRFSGLQFPNYSSELNVNALELDDSALYLCASSHGQGSSTGANVLTFGAGSRLTVL.

The chain combines TRBV7-9 with TRBJ1-1, with TRBD1 as a possible D gene (6 bases). This CDR3 region has 17 residues. The V gene lost 5 bases and the J gene lost 1 base, with 20 bases spanning the gap. CDR1 and CDR2 from the germline V gene are SEHNR and FQNEAQ (reference sequence). The CDR3 sequence: CASSGQRKVPGNTEAFF. The CDR3 region has the DNA TGTGCCAGCAGCGGACAGAGAAAGGTCCCCGGGAACACTGAAGCTTTCTTT.

The J gene is TRBJ2-3, the V gene TRBV7-9, with D tentatively TRBD1 (6 bases). The V end lost 5 bases, the J end lost 6 bases, and 18 bases lay between the germline ends. CDR1 is SEHNR and CDR2 is FQNEAQ in the germline V gene (reference sequence). This CDR3 has 15 residues. DNA of the CDR3: TGTGCCAGCAGCAGGGGACACCGGATTTTCGATACGCAGTATTTT. Amino acid sequence: CASSRGHRIFDTQYF. The full variable domain, in which reference TRBV7-9 and TRBJ2-3 provide the parts outside the CDR3, is DTGVSQNPRHKITKRGQNVTFRCDPISEHNRLYWYRQTLGQGPEFLTYFQNEAQLEKSRLLSDRFSAERPKGSFSTLEIQRTEQGDSAMYLCASSRGHRIFDTQYFGPGTRLTVL.

The chain employs TRBV4-1 and TRBJ1-6; D gene ambiguous. V was cut by 0 bases and J by 1 base, with 4 bases left in between. The CDR3 covers 15 residues. Germline CDR1 reads MGHRA; CDR2 reads YSYEKL. DNA for the CDR3: TGCGCCAGCAGCCAAGAGGCGTCCTATAATTCACCCCTCCACTTT. This sequence encodes CASSQEASYNSPLHF.

V usage is TRBV6-5 and J usage is TRBJ2-3; D gene ambiguous. The CDR3 totals 13 residues. The V and J ends lost 2 bases and 6 bases respectively, with 9 bases between them. In germline, CDR1 is MNHEY, CDR2 SVGAGI. This CDR3 reads CASSYGDLDTQYF. CDR3 sequence (DNA): TGTGCCAGCAGTTACGGGGATCTGGATACGCAGTATTTT.

This chain connects TRBV5-1 to TRBJ1-1; 9 bases fit TRBD1. CDR3 length: 14 residues. Unmatched junction bases numbered 5, after V lost 4 bases and J lost 4 bases. Germline V CDR1 and CDR2: SGHRS, YFSETQ. The CDR3 loop reads CASSLGQGSTEAFF. DNA of the CDR3: TGCGCCAGCAGCCTCGGACAGGGGAGCACTGAAGCTTTCTTT.

J is TRBJ2-7 and V is TRBV4-3, with unresolved D. The CDR3 loop spans 17 amino acids. Germline V CDR1 and CDR2: LGHNA, YSLEER. The V and J ends lost 0 bases and 2 bases respectively, with 17 bases between them. The CDR3 sequence: CASSQEPDGRSTYEQYV. CDR3 DNA sequence: TGCGCCAGCAGCCAAGAACCGGATGGGCGCTCTACCTACGAGCAGTACGTC.

This rearrangement joins TRBV19 to TRBJ1-2; D call uncertain. Trimming took 6 bases from V and 8 from J, leaving 13 bases between them. The CDR3 contains 12 residues. CDR1 and CDR2 from the germline V gene are LNHDA and SQIVND (reference sequence). Written as DNA, the CDR3 is TGTGCCAGTAGGAGAGGCCTAGGGGGCTACACCTTC. Residues: CASRRGLGGYTF.

The rearrangement links TRBV2 to TRBJ1-2; D uncertain. V lost 4 bases, J lost 0 bases, and 6 bases lay in between. The CDR3 spans 13 residues. The germline V gene encodes CDR1 SNHLY and CDR2 FYNNEI. CDR3 sequence reads: CASSGQTNYGYTF. DNA for the CDR3: TGTGCCAGCAGTGGTCAGACTAACTATGGCTACACCTTC.

The rearrangement links TRBV27 to TRBJ2-3; a weak D match, TRBD1 (6 bases). The germline gives CDR1 MNHEY, CDR2 SMNVEV (reference sequence). Trimming pared 5 bases from V and 0 bases from J, leaving 15 bases between. The CDR3 is 16 residues long. The DNA of the CDR3 is TGTGCCAGCAGTATACAGGGTCCCCCTAGCACAGATACGCAGTATTTT. Encoded protein: CASSIQGPPSTDTQYF.

CDR3 nucleotides: TGTGCCAGCAGTGAAAGGGGTAGCTCTGGAAACACCATATATTTT. Translation gives CASSERGSSGNTIYF. The genes are TRBV2 and TRBJ1-3, with a tentative D call TRBD1 (5 bases). Trimming took off 2 bases at V and 0 bases at J, with 8 bases between the two ends. Germline-derived CDR1 and CDR2 are SNHLY and FYNNEI. The CDR3 totals 15 residues.

This clone was observed a single time. The rearrangement joins TRBV5-6 to TRBJ1-2; the D gene is possibly TRBD1 (5 bases). The length of the CDR3 is 14 residues. V lost 0 bases and J lost 4, with 10 bases in between. Germline V lookup: CDR1 SGHDT, CDR2 YYEEEE. The DNA of the CDR3 is TGTGCCAGCAGCTTGGACGGGGGGAGCTATGGCTACACCTTC. Protein sequence: CASSLDGGSYGYTF.

The chain links TRBV2 to TRBJ1-6; D might be TRBD1 (5 bases). V shed 8 bases and J shed 9 bases, with 11 bases lying between them. The CDR3 consists of 12 residues. From germline, CDR1 is SNHLY and CDR2 FYNNEI. Written as DNA, the CDR3 is TGTGCCAGCGGAGGGGACGGTTCACCCCTCCACTTT. Protein product: CASGGDGSPLHF.

V and J are TRBV27 and TRBJ1-3; possibly TRBD1 for D (5 bases). Germline CDR1 is MNHEY and CDR2 is SMNVEV (reference sequence). This CDR3 spans 14 amino acids. Trimming shortened V by 2 bases and J by 4 bases, and 9 bases separated the two germline ends. The CDR3 region has the DNA TGTGCCAGCAGTTTACACGGGGCCGGAAACACCATATATTTT. Translating it yields CASSLHGAGNTIYF.

The chain links TRBV3-1 (or the pseudogene TRBV3-2) to TRBJ2-5, with D tentatively TRBD2 (7 bases). Germline loops: CDR1 LGHDT, CDR2 YNNKEL (reference sequence). Trimming removed 10 bases at V and 5 bases at J, with 20 bases between. The CDR3 consists of 14 residues. CDR3 sequence reads: CAIRRSGGPETQYF. The CDR3 bases are TGTGCCATCCGACGATCCGGGGGGCCGGAGACCCAGTACTTC.

The chain has TRBV9 and TRBJ1-2, with 7 bases lining up with TRBD1. This CDR3 is 15 amino acids long. CDR1 SGDLS and CDR2 YYNGEE come from the germline V gene. V gave up 3 bases and J gave up 4 bases; unmatched junction bases: 9. DNA for the CDR3: TGTGCCAGCAGCGCCCAACAGGGGTTGGCCTATGGCTACACCTTC. This translates into CASSAQQGLAYGYTF.

This chain links TRBV3-1 (or the pseudogene TRBV3-2) with TRBJ1-1, with 7 bases that match TRBD1. This CDR3 comprises 15 residues. The germline V gene has CDR1 LGHDT and CDR2 YNNKEL (reference sequence). With 3 bases clipped from V and 2 bases from J, the junction kept 6 bases outside the gene matches. CDR3 bases: TGTGCCAGCAGCCACCTGGGACAGCCAAACACTGAAGCTTTCTTT. It encodes CASSHLGQPNTEAFF.

Here the CDR3 reads CASSVTGEGGTEAFF. CDR3 coding DNA: TGTGCCAGCAGCGTAACAGGGGAGGGCGGCACTGAAGCTTTCTTT. The V and J genes are TRBV9 and TRBJ1-1, with 7 bases aligning to TRBD1. Losses at the gene ends were 1 base for V and 4 bases for J; bases not matched to a gene: 7. The CDR3 covers 15 residues. The germline V gene encodes CDR1 SGDLS and CDR2 YYNGEE.

The gene calls are TRBV7-3 and TRBJ2-2, with 8 bases that match TRBD1. Germline values: CDR1 SGHTA, CDR2 FQGTGA. V lost 2 bases to trimming and J lost 4 bases; unmatched junction nucleotides: 6. The length of the CDR3 is 16 residues. For the CDR3, the DNA is TGTGCCAGCAGCTTAGGACAGGGCGTGGGCACCGGGGAGCTGTTTTTT. Residues: CASSLGQGVGTGELFF. The full variable domain, in which reference TRBV7-3 and TRBJ2-2 provide the parts outside the CDR3, is GAGVSQTPSNKVTEKGKYVELRCDPISGHTALYWYRQSLGQGPEFLIYFQGTGAADDSGLPNDRFFAVRPEGSVSTLKIQRTERGDSAVYLCASSLGQGVGTGELFFGEGSRLTVL.

The chain joins TRBV11-3 to TRBJ1-2, with TRBD1 matching over 9 bases. Germline V gene sequence: CDR1 SGHNT, CDR2 YENEEA. J gave up 4 bases and V 5 bases, and 8 bases lay outside the gene matches. This CDR3 region has 15 residues. The CDR3 DNA is TGTGCCAGCAGCCGTACAGGGGGCGCTGGCTATGGCTACACCTTC. Protein: CASSRTGGAGYGYTF.

This clone has a handful of counts. CDR3 bases: TGTGCCAGCAGCACCCCTACCAACACTGAAGCTTTCTTT. This codes for CASSTPTNTEAFF. V is TRBV5-4 and J is TRBJ1-1; D remains unclear. Germline V CDR1 and CDR2: SGHNT, YYREEE (reference sequence). V lost 4 bases to trimming and J lost 2 bases, with 9 bases between them. The length of the CDR3 is 13 residues.

This chain links TRBV9 with TRBJ2-7, with TRBD1 matching 8 bases. The germline V gene has CDR1 SGDLS and CDR2 YYNGEE. The CDR3 is 14 amino acids. V lost 2 bases, J lost 7 bases, and 8 bases stayed unmatched. DNA of the CDR3: TGTGCCAGCAGCGTCGGGCAGGGGGCGTGGGAGCAGTACTTC. This translates into CASSVGQGAWEQYF. The whole variable domain, filled in from reference TRBV9 and TRBJ2-7, reads DSGVTQTPKHLITATGQRVTLRCSPRSGDLSVYWYQQSLDQGLQFLIQYYNGEERAKGNILERFSAQQFPDLHSELNLSSLELGDSALYFCASSVGQGAWEQYFGPGTRLTVT.